These 21 T cell receptor beta chains were all obtained from the same sample, sequenced in a study of graft-versus-host responses after intestinal transplantation. Sequenced by immunoSEQ multiplex PCR; TCRdb stores in-frame clones only, minus some. The sample records some 41,000 clones, about 89% being singletons. Sample: PBMCs, taken roughly 300 days after intestinal transplant. The receptor source for this set is a human patient who received an intestinal transplant, so some T cells may come from the graft donor.

The chain uses TRBV11-2 and TRBJ1-4; possibly TRBD1 for D (5 bases). The CDR3 has 15 residues. V was pared by 0 bases and J by 3 bases, with 8 bases between. Germline V CDR1 and CDR2: SGHAT, FQNNGV. CDR3 residues: CASSLDGGANEKLFF. The CDR3 bases are TGTGCCAGCAGCTTAGATGGGGGGGCTAATGAAAAACTGTTTTTT. Drawing the rest from reference TRBV11-2 and TRBJ1-4, the complete variable domain is EAGVAQSPRYKIIEKRQSVAFWCNPISGHATLYWYQQILGQGPKLLIQFQNNGVVDDSQLPKDRFSAERLKGVDSTLKIQPAKLEDSAVYLCASSLDGGANEKLFFGSGTQLSVL.

Concerning this clone: A far larger clone differs by one base, so this is likely a read error. The gene calls are TRBV5-3 and TRBJ1-1; possible D gene TRBD1, 5 bases. TRBV5-3 is marked as an open reading frame, function uncertain. Trimming left V 0 bases short and J 5 bases short, with 8 bases between. The length of the CDR3 is 13 residues. This chain's CDR3 is CARSLASGTEAFF. In nucleotides, the CDR3 is TGTGCCAGAAGCTTGGCCTCAGGGACTGAAGCTTTCTTT.

The chain links TRBV28 to TRBJ2-6; possible D gene TRBD2, 6 bases. V lost 4 bases to trimming and J lost 0 bases, with 13 bases between them. In germline, CDR1 is MDHEN, CDR2 SYDVKM. This CDR3 comprises 17 residues. The CDR3 protein is CASSSGTRSSGANVLTF. The DNA of the CDR3 is TGTGCCAGCAGTTCCGGGACTCGCAGCTCTGGGGCCAACGTCCTGACTTTC. Full variable domain (rest looked up from reference TRBV28 and TRBJ2-6): DVKVTQSSRYLVKRTGEKVFLECVQDMDHENMFWYRQDPGLGLRLIYFSYDVKMKEKGDIPEGYSVSREKKERFSLILESASTNQTSMYLCASSSGTRSSGANVLTFGAGSRLTVL.

CDR3 residues: CASSLGTSGSPSTDTQYF. CDR3 coding DNA: TGTGCCAGCAGCTTAGGGACTAGCGGTTCCCCTAGCACAGATACGCAGTATTTT. The V and J genes are TRBV7-2 and TRBJ2-3; TRBD2 matches at 10 bases. V lost 1 base to trimming and J lost 0 bases; unmatched junction nucleotides: 7. This CDR3 is 18 amino acids long. Germline lookup yields CDR1 SGHTA and CDR2 FQGNSA.

The chain has TRBV19 and TRBJ1-1; D may be TRBD1 (5 bases). V dropped 6 bases and J dropped 7 bases, with 18 bases sitting between them. CDR3 length: 14 residues. Germline V CDR1 and CDR2: LNHDA, SQIVND (reference sequence). The CDR3 here is CASRGYGGIGEAFF. As DNA, the CDR3 is TGTGCCAGTAGGGGATATGGGGGTATAGGTGAAGCTTTCTTT.

The rearrangement uses TRBV6-5 and TRBJ1-3; TRBD1 matches at 11 bases. The J segment lost 2 bases and the V segment lost 7 bases, leaving 4 bases of the junction unmatched. This CDR3 is built from 15 residues. Germline values: CDR1 MNHEY, CDR2 SVGAGI. The DNA of the CDR3 is TGTGCCAGCATGAGGACAGGGGGCACTGGAAACACCATATATTTT. Amino acid sequence: CASMRTGGTGNTIYF.

The chain's CDR3 is CASTPLRLAGAGELFF. The CDR3 nucleotides read TGTGCCAGCACCCCACTGAGGCTAGCGGGAGCCGGGGAGCTGTTTTTT. The chain couples TRBV21-1 to TRBJ2-2; the table's D call of TRBD2 was not tested on the DNA. TRBV21-1 is classified as a pseudogene. CDR3 length: 16 residues.

The chain is built from TRBV11-2 and TRBJ1-6; D is ambiguous. V was trimmed by 2 bases and J by 5 bases, leaving 10 bases between them. Germline V gene sequence: CDR1 SGHAT, CDR2 FQNNGV. There are 15 residues in the CDR3. The CDR3 is CASSLWVPNNSPLHF. CDR3 DNA: TGTGCCAGCAGCTTATGGGTTCCGAATAATTCACCCCTCCACTTT. The variable domain in full, with the rest retrieved from reference TRBV11-2 and TRBJ1-6, is EAGVAQSPRYKIIEKRQSVAFWCNPISGHATLYWYQQILGQGPKLLIQFQNNGVVDDSQLPKDRFSAERLKGVDSTLKIQPAKLEDSAVYLCASSLWVPNNSPLHFGNGTRLTVT.

The rearrangement links TRBV28 to TRBJ1-2, with TRBD1 matching 8 bases. This CDR3 region has 15 residues. Germline V gene lookup returns CDR1 MDHEN and CDR2 SYDVKM. The J segment lost 3 bases and the V segment lost 6 bases, leaving 9 bases of the junction unmatched. CDR3 sequence: CASSLPDRGDYGYTF. The CDR3 DNA follows: TGTGCCAGCAGCCTACCCGACAGGGGAGACTATGGCTACACCTTC.

The genes are TRBV5-6 and TRBJ2-7; TRBD2 matches 12 bases. The CDR3 totals 14 residues. V was pared by 2 bases and J by 6 bases, with 3 bases of the junction left unmatched. Germline CDR1 reads SGHDT; CDR2 reads YYEEEE. In nucleotides, the CDR3 is TGTGCCAGCAGCTTAGGACTAGCGGGGATCGAGCAGTACTTC. Translating it yields CASSLGLAGIEQYF. The whole variable domain, filled in from reference TRBV5-6 and TRBJ2-7, reads DAGVTQSPTHLIKTRGQQVTLRCSPKSGHDTVSWYQQALGQGPQFIFQYYEEEERQRGNFPDRFSGHQFPNYSSELNVNALLLGDSALYLCASSLGLAGIEQYFGPGTRLTVT.

This clone was counted once. The CDR3 sequence: CASSSSFGEAKNIQYF. CDR3 in DNA: TGTGCCAGCAGCTCAAGTTTTGGTGAGGCCAAAAACATTCAGTACTTC. The chain recombines TRBV11-2 with TRBJ2-4; unclear D gene. CDR3 length: 16 amino acids. Germline loops: CDR1 SGHAT, CDR2 FQNNGV. Trimming left V 4 bases short and J 1 base short, with 14 bases between.

The genes are TRBV29-1 and TRBJ2-7, with TRBD2 as a possible D gene (5 bases). Deletions cut 6 bases from V and 1 base from J, with 10 bases between. The CDR3 is 12 residues long. Per germline, CDR1 SQVTM and CDR2 ANQGSEA. CDR3 DNA: TGCAGCGTAAGGACTTTATCCTACGAGCAGTACTTC. It translates to CSVRTLSYEQYF.

V gene TRBV27 combines with J gene TRBJ2-7; possible D gene TRBD2, 7 bases. The CDR3 covers 16 residues. V dropped 2 bases and J dropped 2 bases, with 16 bases sitting between them. CDR1 is MNHEY, CDR2 SMNVEV, per germline (reference sequence). CDR3 in DNA: TGTGCCAGCAGTTTAAGGGGGGGGGACTTCCCCTACGAGCAGTACTTC. Protein product: CASSLRGGDFPYEQYF.

The rearrangement links TRBV30 to TRBJ2-7; the D gene is possibly TRBD2 (7 bases). Trimming cost V 4 bases and J 1 base, with 17 bases left between them. This CDR3 has 15 residues. Germline lookup yields CDR1 GTSNPN and CDR2 SVGIG (reference sequence). This chain's CDR3 is CAWKLRGGGSYEQYF. For the CDR3, the DNA is TGTGCCTGGAAACTACGGGGAGGGGGGTCCTACGAGCAGTACTTC.

V is TRBV29-1 and J is TRBJ2-1; TRBD1 aligns across 12 bases. V shed 6 bases and J 6 bases; nucleotides not matched to a gene: 3. This CDR3 is built from 13 residues. Germline CDR1 and CDR2: SQVTM and ANQGSEA. The CDR3, as DNA: TGCAGCGTGGGACAGGGGGCCGGCAATGAGCAGTTCTTC. As protein: CSVGQGAGNEQFF.

This clone is medium-sized. The chain combines TRBV5-4 with TRBJ2-3; 7 positions match TRBD1. The CDR3 extends over 16 amino acids. V trimming: 0 bases; J trimming: 4 bases; junction bases outside the gene matches: 8. CDR1 and CDR2 (germline): SGHNT, YYREEE (reference sequence). The CDR3 nucleotides are TGTGCCAGCAGCTTGGGGGCAGGGGGTTATGCAGATACGCAGTATTTT. Translating gives CASSLGAGGYADTQYF.

The V gene is TRBV5-4, the J gene TRBJ1-6; 7 nucleotides match TRBD1. CDR1 SGHNT and CDR2 YYREEE come from the germline V gene (reference sequence). V shed 1 base and J 3 bases; nucleotides not matched to a gene: 4. There are 16 residues in the CDR3. The CDR3 sequence: CASSLPGQNYNSPLHF. The CDR3 DNA reads as TGTGCCAGCAGCTTGCCGGGACAGAACTATAATTCACCCCTCCACTTT.

The rearrangement links TRBV18 to TRBJ1-1, with D unclear. CDR1 is KGHSH, CDR2 LQKENI, per germline. The length of the CDR3 is 14 residues. The V and J ends lost 1 base and 6 bases respectively, with 12 bases between them. DNA for the CDR3: TGTGCCAGCTCACCACGAGGAGAACAGCCTGAAGCTTTCTTT. It translates to CASSPRGEQPEAFF.

The chain joins TRBV4-2 to TRBJ1-6; D gene unclear. The V end was cut by 0 bases, the J end by 8 bases, with 11 bases between. Germline CDR1 LGHNA, CDR2 YNFKEQ. The CDR3 contains 15 residues. The CDR3 DNA reads TGTGCCAGCAGCCAAGATTGGGCAGTTCATTCACCCCTCCACTTT. Translated: CASSQDWAVHSPLHF.

Worth noting for this clone: Distinct nucleotide sequences in the sample also encode this CDR3. This chain joins TRBV5-1 and TRBJ2-2; D not resolved. The CDR3 length is 14 residues. V was cut by 7 bases and J by 0 bases, with 10 bases left in between. Germline V gene lookup returns CDR1 SGHRS and CDR2 YFSETQ. CDR3 loop: CASVGVPNTGELFF. The CDR3 DNA is TGCGCCAGCGTCGGAGTACCGAACACCGGGGAGCTGTTTTTT.

V usage is TRBV29-1 and J usage is TRBJ2-5; D is ambiguous. This CDR3 has 12 residues. The germline V gene has CDR1 SQVTM and CDR2 ANQGSEA. Between the trimmed V and J ends, which lost 4 bases and 2 bases, there was a span of 8 bases. CDR3 in DNA: TGCAGCGTTGCTGCCGGACAAGAGACCCAGTACTTC. Translating gives CSVAAGQETQYF.